A single sample gave rise to the 8 T cell receptor beta chains below, sequenced in a study of vaccination and CD4 T cells after COVID-19. No antigen has been identified for these receptors. Researchers used the Oncomine TCR Beta short-read assay to sequence DNA from cultured CD4+ T cells. TCRdb redid the calling of the PCR reads with MiXCR, one entry per CDR3 protein. The sample consists of approximately 16,000 distinct CDR3 sequences, just over 70% of them appearing once. Treatment indicated: approximately nine-day PBMC culture with coronavirus spike peptide pools or control peptides (ViraFEST assay). Specimen: CD4+ T cells from blood, cultured in vitro. These receptors all come from a human donor who had recovered from COVID-19.

This clonotype came up a few times. The gene calls are TRBV20-1 and TRBJ1-1; the D is unclear. This CDR3 is 14 amino acids long. Germline loops: CDR1 DFQATT, CDR2 SNEGSKA (reference sequence). The V end was cut by 1 base, the J end by 5 bases, with 14 bases between. CDR3 nucleotide sequence: TGCAGTGCTAGAGTTCCGCAGCTAGGAACTGAAGCTTTCTTT. Translating gives CSARVPQLGTEAFF.

This chain uses TRBV5-6 with TRBJ2-3; 9 positions match TRBD1. The V segment lost 3 bases and the J segment 0 bases; nucleotides outside the gene matches: 17. This CDR3 spans 20 amino acids. The germline V gene encodes CDR1 SGHDT and CDR2 YYEEEE. In DNA form, the CDR3 reads TGTGCCAGCAGCTCTCCCGGGTTGGGACAGGGAGCCTCTAGCACAGATACGCAGTATTTT. It is translated as CASSSPGLGQGASSTDTQYF.

V usage is TRBV6-5 and J usage is TRBJ1-5, with a tentative D call TRBD1 (5 bases). There are 14 residues in the CDR3. V gave up 4 bases and J gave up 3 bases, with 10 bases separating them. Looked up from germline, CDR1 is MNHEY and CDR2 is SVGAGI. The CDR3 protein is CASSLQEINQPQHF. CDR3 DNA: TGTGCCAGCAGTTTACAGGAAATCAATCAGCCCCAGCATTTT.

This clonotype was counted only a few times. V gene TRBV19 combines with J gene TRBJ2-7; D is tentatively TRBD1 or TRBD2 (6 bases each). Deletions cut 6 bases from V and 3 bases from J, with 15 bases between. CDR1 and CDR2 from the germline V gene are LNHDA and SQIVND (reference sequence). The CDR3 contains 14 residues. The CDR3 DNA sequence: TGTGCCAGTAGCAAAGGGGGGAACGGCTACGAGCAGTACTTC. Protein product: CASSKGGNGYEQYF. Using reference TRBV19 and TRBJ2-7 for the parts outside the CDR3, the full variable domain is DGGITQSPKYLFRKEGQNVTLSCEQNLNHDAMYWYRQDPGQGLRLIYYSQIVNDFQKGDIAEGYSVSREKKESFPLTVTSAQKNPTAFYLCASSKGGNGYEQYFGPGTRLTVT.

The chain couples TRBV19 to TRBJ2-2; D ambiguous. CDR3 size: 13 residues. The germline gives CDR1 LNHDA, CDR2 SQIVND (reference sequence). V was clipped by 2 bases and J by 6 bases, with 7 bases between them. The CDR3 DNA follows: TGTGCCAGTAGTATAAGGGATCCCGGGGAGCTGTTTTTT. Its protein is CASSIRDPGELFF.

This clonotype showed up just once. The chain is built from TRBV20-1 and TRBJ1-3; the D is unclear. CDR3 length equals 13 residues. Germline V gives CDR1 DFQATT, CDR2 SNEGSKA (reference sequence). Trimming took 0 bases from V and 7 from J, leaving 10 bases between them. The CDR3 region has the DNA TGCAGTGCTAGAGAGGTCCCGGTCAACACCATATATTTT. It encodes CSAREVPVNTIYF.

This clonotype was counted a few times. The genes are TRBV7-2 and TRBJ1-1; no clear D gene. V gave up 3 bases and J gave up 2 bases, with 7 bases separating them. CDR3 size: 13 residues. The germline V gene has CDR1 SGHTA and CDR2 FQGNSA. As DNA, the CDR3 is TGTGCCAGCAGCTTTGGGCACAACACTGAAGCTTTCTTT. Translation gives CASSFGHNTEAFF.

The chain uses TRBV6-2 or TRBV6-3 and TRBJ1-5, with 9 nucleotides matching TRBD1. CDR1 is MNHEY, CDR2 SVGEGT, per germline. The V gene end was trimmed by 7 bases and the J gene end by 2 bases; junction bases not matched to a gene: 6. This CDR3 comprises 15 residues. For the CDR3, the DNA is TGTGCCAGCATCCCAGACAGGGGGGGCAATCAGCCCCAGCATTTT. Its protein product is CASIPDRGGNQPQHF.